This TCR beta chain was observed in a study of shared clonotypes between healthy human individuals. TCRdb's table, derived via immunoSEQ multiplex PCR, lists solely in-frame clones and lacks some. The sample lists about 680,000 clones; 55% to 85% were seen once. V was trimmed by 0 bases and J by 3 bases, leaving 9 bases between them. The CDR3 length is 15 residues. Germline V gene lookup returns CDR1 SGDLS and CDR2 YYNGEE. The specimen was memory CD4+ T cells sorted from blood. This sample's subset: CD45RA-negative fraction. The TCR comes from a woman aged 25-40 years in good health. This rearrangement joins TRBV9 to TRBJ2-2; D is unclear. The CDR3 DNA reads TGTGCCAGCAGCGTAGAGGCGGCCTACACCGGGGAGCTGTTTTTT. The encoded protein is CASSVEAAYTGELFF.